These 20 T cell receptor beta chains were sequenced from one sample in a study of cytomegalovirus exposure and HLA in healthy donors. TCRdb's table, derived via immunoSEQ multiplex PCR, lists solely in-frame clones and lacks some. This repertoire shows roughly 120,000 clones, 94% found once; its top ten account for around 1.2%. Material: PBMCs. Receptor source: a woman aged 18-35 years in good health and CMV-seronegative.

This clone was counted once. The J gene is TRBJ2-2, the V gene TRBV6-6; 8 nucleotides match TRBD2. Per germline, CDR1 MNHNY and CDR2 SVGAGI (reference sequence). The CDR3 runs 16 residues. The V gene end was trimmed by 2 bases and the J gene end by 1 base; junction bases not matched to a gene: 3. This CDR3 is CASSYPSGGNTGELFF. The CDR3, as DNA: TGTGCCAGCAGTTACCCCAGCGGGGGGAACACCGGGGAGCTGTTTTTT.

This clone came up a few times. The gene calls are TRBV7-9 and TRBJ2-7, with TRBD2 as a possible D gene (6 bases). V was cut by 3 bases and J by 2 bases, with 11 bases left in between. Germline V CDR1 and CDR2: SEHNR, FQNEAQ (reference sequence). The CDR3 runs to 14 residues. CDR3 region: CASSFGRNTYEQYF. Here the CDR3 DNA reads TGTGCCAGCAGCTTTGGGAGGAACACCTACGAGCAGTACTTC.

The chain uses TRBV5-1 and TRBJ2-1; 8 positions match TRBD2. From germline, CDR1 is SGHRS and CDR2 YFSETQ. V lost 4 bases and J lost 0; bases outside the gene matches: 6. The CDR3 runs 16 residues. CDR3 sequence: CASSTDLAGSYNEQFF. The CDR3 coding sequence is TGCGCCAGCAGCACCGATCTAGCGGGCTCCTACAATGAGCAGTTCTTC.

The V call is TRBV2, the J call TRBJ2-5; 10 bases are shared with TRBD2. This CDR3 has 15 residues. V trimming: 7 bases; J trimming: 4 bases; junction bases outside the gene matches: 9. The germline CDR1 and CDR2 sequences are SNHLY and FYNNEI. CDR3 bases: TGTGCCAGCACTCCTACTAGCGGGGACGTAGAGACCCAGTACTTC. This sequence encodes CASTPTSGDVETQYF.

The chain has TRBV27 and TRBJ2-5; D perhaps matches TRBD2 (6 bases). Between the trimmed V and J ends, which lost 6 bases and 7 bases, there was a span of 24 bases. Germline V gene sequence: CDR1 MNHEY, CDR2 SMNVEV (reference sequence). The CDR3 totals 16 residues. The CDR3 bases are TGTGCCAGCAGACCCCTCGGGACTCCGGGCGAATGGACCCAGTACTTC. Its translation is CASRPLGTPGEWTQYF.

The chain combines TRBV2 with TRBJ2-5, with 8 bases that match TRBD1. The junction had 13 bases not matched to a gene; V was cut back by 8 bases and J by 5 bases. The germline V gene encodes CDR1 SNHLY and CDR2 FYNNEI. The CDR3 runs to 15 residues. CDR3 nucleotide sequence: TGTGCCAGCCGAACAGGACAGGGAAGGTGGGAGACCCAGTACTTC. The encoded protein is CASRTGQGRWETQYF.

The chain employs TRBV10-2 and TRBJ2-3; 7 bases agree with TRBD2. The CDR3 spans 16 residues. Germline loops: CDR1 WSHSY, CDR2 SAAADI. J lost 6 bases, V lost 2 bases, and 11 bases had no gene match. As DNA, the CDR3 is TGCGCCAGCAGTGAGATCCAAGCGGGGCCAGGGGATACGCAGTATTTT. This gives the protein CASSEIQAGPGDTQYF.

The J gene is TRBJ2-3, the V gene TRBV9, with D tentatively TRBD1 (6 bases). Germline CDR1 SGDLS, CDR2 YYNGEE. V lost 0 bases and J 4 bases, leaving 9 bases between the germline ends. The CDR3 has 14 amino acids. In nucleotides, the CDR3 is TGTGCCAGCAGCGTAGCTCACAGGGCAGATACGCAGTATTTT. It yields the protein CASSVAHRADTQYF.

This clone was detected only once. CDR3 sequence (DNA): TGTGCCTGGAGTGGGGGGACTAGCGGGGGAACCTACGAGCAGTACTTC. Residues: CAWSGGTSGGTYEQYF. The chain carries TRBV30 and TRBJ2-7, with 14 nucleotides matching TRBD2. This CDR3 has 16 residues. Germline V lookup: CDR1 GTSNPN, CDR2 SVGIG (reference sequence). Losses at the gene ends were 1 base for V and 2 bases for J; bases not matched to a gene: 4.

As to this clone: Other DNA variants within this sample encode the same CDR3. CDR3 protein: CASSPGAYEQYF. Here the CDR3 DNA reads TGTGCCAGCAGTCCCGGAGCCTACGAGCAGTACTTC. The V and J genes are TRBV28 and TRBJ2-7, with D unresolved. The germline gives CDR1 MDHEN, CDR2 SYDVKM. Trimming stripped 5 bases from V and 2 bases from J, with 7 bases between. The CDR3 totals 12 residues.

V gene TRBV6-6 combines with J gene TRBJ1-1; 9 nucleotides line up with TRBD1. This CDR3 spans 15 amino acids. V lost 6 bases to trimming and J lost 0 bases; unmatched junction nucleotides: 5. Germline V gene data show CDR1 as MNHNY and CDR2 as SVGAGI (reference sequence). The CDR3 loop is CASRTQGAVNTEAFF. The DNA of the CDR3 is TGTGCCAGCAGGACACAGGGGGCCGTGAACACTGAAGCTTTCTTT.

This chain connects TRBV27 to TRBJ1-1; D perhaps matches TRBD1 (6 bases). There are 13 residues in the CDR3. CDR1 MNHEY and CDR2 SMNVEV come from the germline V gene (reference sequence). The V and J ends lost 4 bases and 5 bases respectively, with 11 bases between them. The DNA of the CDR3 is TGTGCCAGCAGTTGGGGGGGGCGTACTGAAGCTTTCTTT. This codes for CASSWGGRTEAFF.

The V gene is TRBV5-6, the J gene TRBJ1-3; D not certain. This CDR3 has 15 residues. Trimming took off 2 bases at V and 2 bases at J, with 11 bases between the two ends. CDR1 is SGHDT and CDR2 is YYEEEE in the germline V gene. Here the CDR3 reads CASSFRPGPGNTIYF. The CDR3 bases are TGTGCCAGCAGCTTCCGCCCGGGTCCTGGAAACACCATATATTTT.

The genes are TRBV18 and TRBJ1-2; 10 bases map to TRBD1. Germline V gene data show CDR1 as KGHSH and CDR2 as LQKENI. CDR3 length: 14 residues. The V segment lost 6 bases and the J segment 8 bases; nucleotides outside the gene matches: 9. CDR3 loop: CASSPNDRGRGYTF. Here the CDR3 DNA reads TGTGCCAGCTCCCCGAACGACAGGGGGCGAGGCTACACCTTC.

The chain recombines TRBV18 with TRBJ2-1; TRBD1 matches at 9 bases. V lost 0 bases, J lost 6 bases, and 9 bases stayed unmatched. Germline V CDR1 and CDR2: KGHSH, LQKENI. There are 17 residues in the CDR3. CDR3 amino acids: CASSPPVGQGYVNEQFF. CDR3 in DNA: TGTGCCAGCTCACCACCGGTAGGACAGGGGTATGTCAATGAGCAGTTCTTC.

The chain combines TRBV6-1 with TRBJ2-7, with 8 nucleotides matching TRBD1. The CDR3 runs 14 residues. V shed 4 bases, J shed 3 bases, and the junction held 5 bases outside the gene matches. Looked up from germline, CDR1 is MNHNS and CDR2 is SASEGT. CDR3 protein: CASSGRDRSYEQYF. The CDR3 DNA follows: TGTGCCAGCAGTGGCCGGGACAGGAGCTACGAGCAGTACTTC.

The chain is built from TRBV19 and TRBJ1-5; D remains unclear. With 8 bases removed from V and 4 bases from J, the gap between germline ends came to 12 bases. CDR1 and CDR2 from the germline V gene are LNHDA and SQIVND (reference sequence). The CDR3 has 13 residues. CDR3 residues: CASFDRGNQPQHF. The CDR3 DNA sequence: TGTGCCAGTTTCGACCGGGGTAATCAGCCCCAGCATTTT.

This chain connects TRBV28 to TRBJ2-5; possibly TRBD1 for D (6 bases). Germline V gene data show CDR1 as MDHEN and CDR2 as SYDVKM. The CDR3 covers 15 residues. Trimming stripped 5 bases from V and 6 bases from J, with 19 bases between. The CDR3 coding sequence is TGTGCCAGCAGTCCGGCTCTACAGGGTGGAAAGACCCAGTACTTC. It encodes CASSPALQGGKTQYF.

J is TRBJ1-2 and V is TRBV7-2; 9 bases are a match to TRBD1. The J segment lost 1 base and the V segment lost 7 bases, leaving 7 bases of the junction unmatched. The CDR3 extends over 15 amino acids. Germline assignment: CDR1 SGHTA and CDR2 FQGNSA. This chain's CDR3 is CASNPTGGLNYGYTF. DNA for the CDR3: TGTGCCAGCAACCCTACAGGGGGCCTTAACTATGGCTACACCTTC.

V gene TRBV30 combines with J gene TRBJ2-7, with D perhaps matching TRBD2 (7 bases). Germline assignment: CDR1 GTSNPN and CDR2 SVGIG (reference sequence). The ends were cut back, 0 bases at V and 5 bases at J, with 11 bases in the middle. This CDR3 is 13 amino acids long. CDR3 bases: TGTGCCTGGAGTGTACGGGGGGCCGACGAGCAGTACTTC. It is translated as CAWSVRGADEQYF. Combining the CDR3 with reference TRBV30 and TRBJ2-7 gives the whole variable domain SQTIHQWPATLVQPVGSPLSLECTVEGTSNPNLYWYRQAAGRGLQLLFYSVGIGQISSEVPQNLSASRPQDRQFILSSKKLLLSDSGFYLCAWSVRGADEQYFGPGTRLTVT.